This TCR beta chain stems from a study of T cell responses to AZD1222 COVID-19 vaccine. Using immunoSEQ multiplex PCR, the repertoire was profiled, and TCRdb retains in-frame clones only, with some absent. Among about 97,000 clones listed, less than 95% were seen once. Comment on this clone: The antigen is not known.

Broader study findings: Just a handful of people given AZD1222 tested seropositive at baseline. Spike-specific TCR breadth and depth rose after two AZD1222 doses. The donor group comprised mostly white British people and more females; the analysis possibly underestimated clonal diversity.

This receptor was obtained from an adult in good health. The sequenced sample was peripheral blood, obtained on day 0 of AZD1222 vaccination.

In nucleotides, the CDR3 is TGTGCCAGCAGCTTTGCTAGAGCAGGGGCAGATACGCAGTATTTT. Protein sequence: CASSFARAGADTQYF. The rearrangement joins TRBV5-4 to TRBJ2-3; tentatively, D is TRBD1 (6 bases). CDR1 is SGHNT and CDR2 is YYREEE in the germline V gene (reference sequence). Trimming took off 2 bases at V and 4 bases at J, with 14 bases between the two ends. The CDR3 extends over 15 amino acids.